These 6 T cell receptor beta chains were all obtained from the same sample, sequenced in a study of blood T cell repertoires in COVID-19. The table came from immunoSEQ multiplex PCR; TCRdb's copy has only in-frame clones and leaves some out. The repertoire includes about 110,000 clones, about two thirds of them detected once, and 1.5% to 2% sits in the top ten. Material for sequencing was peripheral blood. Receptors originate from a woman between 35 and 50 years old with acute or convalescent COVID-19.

The CDR3 loop reads CASSILPQETQYF. The CDR3 nucleotides read TGTGCCAGCAGCATTCTGCCCCAGGAGACCCAGTACTTC. This chain links TRBV3-1 (or the pseudogene TRBV3-2) with TRBJ2-5; D gene unclear. V was shortened by 5 bases and J by 5 bases, with 12 bases between the two germline ends. The germline V gene has CDR1 LGHDT and CDR2 YNNKEL (reference sequence). CDR3 length equals 13 residues.

The CDR3 DNA is TGTGCCAGCAGGTCTACAGGGGGCCCGGGAAACACCATATATTTT. Translating gives CASRSTGGPGNTIYF. The J gene is TRBJ1-3, the V gene TRBV6-5, with 9 bases that match TRBD1. V gave up 6 bases and J gave up 4 bases; unmatched junction bases: 7. Looked up from germline, CDR1 is MNHEY and CDR2 is SVGAGI. The CDR3 runs to 15 residues.

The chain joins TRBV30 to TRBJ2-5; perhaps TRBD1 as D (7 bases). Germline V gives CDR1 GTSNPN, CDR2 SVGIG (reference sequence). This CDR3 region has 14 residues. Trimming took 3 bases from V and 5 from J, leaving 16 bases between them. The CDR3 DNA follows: TGTGCCTGGAGATTTCAGGGGGGCGCGGAGACCCAGTACTTC. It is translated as CAWRFQGGAETQYF. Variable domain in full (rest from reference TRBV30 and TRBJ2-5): SQTIHQWPATLVQPVGSPLSLECTVEGTSNPNLYWYRQAAGRGLQLLFYSVGIGQISSEVPQNLSASRPQDRQFILSSKKLLLSDSGFYLCAWRFQGGAETQYFGPGTRLLVL.

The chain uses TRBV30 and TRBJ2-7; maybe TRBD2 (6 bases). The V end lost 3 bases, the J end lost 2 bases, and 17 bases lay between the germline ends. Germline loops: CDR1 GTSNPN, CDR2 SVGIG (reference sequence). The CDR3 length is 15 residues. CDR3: CAWRSGLSSPYEQYF. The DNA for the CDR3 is TGTGCCTGGAGGTCGGGACTGAGTTCCCCCTACGAGCAGTACTTC.

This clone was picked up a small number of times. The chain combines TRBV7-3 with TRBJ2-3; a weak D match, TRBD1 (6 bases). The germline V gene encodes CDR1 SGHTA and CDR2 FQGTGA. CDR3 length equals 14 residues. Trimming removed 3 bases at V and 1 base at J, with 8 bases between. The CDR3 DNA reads TGTGCCAGCAGCTTGGACAGTCGCACAGATACGCAGTATTTT. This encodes CASSLDSRTDTQYF.

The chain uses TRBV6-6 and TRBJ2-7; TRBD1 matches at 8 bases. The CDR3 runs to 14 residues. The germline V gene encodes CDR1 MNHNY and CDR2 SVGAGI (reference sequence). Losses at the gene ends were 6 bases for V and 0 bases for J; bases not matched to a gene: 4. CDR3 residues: CASRPGQGSYEQYF. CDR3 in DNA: TGTGCCAGCAGACCCGGACAGGGCTCCTACGAGCAGTACTTC.